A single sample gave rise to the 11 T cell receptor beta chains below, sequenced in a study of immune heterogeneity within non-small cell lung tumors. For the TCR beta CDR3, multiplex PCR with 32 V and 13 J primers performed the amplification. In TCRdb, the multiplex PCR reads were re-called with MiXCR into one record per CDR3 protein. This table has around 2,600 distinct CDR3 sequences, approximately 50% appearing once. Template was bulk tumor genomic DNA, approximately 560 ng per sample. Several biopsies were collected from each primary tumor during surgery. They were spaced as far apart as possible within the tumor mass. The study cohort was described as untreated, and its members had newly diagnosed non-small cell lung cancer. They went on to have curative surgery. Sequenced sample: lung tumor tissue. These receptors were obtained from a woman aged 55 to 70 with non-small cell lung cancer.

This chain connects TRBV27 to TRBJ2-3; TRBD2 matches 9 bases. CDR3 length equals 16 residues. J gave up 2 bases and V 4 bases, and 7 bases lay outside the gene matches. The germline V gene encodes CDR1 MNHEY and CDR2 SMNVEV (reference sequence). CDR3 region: CASSSVSGGFTDTQYF. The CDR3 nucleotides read TGTGCCAGCAGTTCCGTTAGCGGGGGCTTCACAGATACGCAGTATTTT.

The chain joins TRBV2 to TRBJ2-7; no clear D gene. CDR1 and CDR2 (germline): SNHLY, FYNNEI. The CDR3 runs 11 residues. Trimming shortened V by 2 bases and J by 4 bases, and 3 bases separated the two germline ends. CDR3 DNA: TGTGCCAGCAGTGAATTTTACGAGCAGTACTTC. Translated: CASSEFYEQYF.

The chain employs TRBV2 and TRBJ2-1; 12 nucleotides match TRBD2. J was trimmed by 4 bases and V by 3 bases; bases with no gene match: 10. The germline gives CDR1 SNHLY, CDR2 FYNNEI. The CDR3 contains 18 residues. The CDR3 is CASSERSSGRVLYNEQFF. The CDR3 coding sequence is TGTGCCAGCAGTGAGCGTTCTAGCGGGAGGGTCCTTTACAATGAGCAGTTCTTC.

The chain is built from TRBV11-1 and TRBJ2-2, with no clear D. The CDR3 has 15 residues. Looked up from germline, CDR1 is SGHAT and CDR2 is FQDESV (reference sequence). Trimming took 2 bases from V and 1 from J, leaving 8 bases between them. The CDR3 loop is CASSLYLMNTGELFF. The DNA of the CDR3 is TGTGCCAGCAGCTTATACCTGATGAACACCGGGGAGCTGTTTTTT.

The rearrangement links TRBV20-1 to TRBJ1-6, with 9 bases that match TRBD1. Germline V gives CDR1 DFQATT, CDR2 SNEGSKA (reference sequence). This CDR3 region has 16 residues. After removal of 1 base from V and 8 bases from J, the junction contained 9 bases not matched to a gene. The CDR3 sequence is CSARAAGQGGDSPLHF. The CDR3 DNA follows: TGCAGTGCTAGAGCCGCGGGACAGGGCGGGGATTCACCCCTCCACTTT.

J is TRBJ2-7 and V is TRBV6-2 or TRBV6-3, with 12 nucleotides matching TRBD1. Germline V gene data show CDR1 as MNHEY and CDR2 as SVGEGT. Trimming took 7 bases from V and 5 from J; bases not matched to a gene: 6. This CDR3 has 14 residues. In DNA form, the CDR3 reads TGTGCCAGCAATACCGGGACAGGGGGCCACGAGCAGTACTTC. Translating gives CASNTGTGGHEQYF.

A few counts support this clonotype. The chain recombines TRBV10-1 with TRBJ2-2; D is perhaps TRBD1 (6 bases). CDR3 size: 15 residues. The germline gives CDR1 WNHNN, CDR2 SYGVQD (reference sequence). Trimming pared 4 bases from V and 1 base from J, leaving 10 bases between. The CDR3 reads CASSGRTENTGELFF. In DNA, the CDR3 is TGCGCCAGCAGTGGACGGACAGAGAACACCGGGGAGCTGTTTTTT.

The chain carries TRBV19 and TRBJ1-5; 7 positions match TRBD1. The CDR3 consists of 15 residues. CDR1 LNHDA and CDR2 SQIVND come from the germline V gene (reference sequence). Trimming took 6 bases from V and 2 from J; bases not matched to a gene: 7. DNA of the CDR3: TGTGCCAGTAGCCGATACAGGGGTGGCAATCAGCCCCAGCATTTT. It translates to CASSRYRGGNQPQHF.

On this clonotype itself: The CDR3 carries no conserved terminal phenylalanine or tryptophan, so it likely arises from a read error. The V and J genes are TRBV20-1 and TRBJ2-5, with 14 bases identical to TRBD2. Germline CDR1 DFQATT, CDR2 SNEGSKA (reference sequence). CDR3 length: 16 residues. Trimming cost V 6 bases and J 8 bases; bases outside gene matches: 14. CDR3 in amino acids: CSALGLAGGVADTQYL. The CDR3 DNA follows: TGCAGTGCACTCGGACTAGCGGGAGGAGTTGCCGATACCCAGTACCTC.

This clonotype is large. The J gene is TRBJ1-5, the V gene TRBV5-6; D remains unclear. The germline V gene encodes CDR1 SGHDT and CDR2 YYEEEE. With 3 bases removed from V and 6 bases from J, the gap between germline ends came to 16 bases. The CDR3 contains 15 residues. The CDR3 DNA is TGTGCCAGCAGCTCAACCGACGGAGCGGGTCAGCCCCAGCATTTT. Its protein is CASSSTDGAGQPQHF.

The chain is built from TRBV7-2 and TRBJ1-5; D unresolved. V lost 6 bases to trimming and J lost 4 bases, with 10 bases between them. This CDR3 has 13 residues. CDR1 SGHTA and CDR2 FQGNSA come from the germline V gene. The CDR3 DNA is TGTGCCAGCAGTTTTGAAACAAATCAGCCCCAGCATTTT. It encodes CASSFETNQPQHF.